The 3 T cell receptor beta chains below were found in one sample sequenced in a study of tissue T cells after allogeneic stem cell transplantation. The time point: mouse harvest day 14 after allogeneic transplant. The graft held 10^6 splenic CD5+ T cells and 10^7 T-cell-depleted bone marrow cells. Using immunoSEQ multiplex PCR, the repertoire was profiled, and TCRdb retains in-frame clones only, with some absent. This table holds approximately 1,300 clones, roughly 50% found once. Material for sequencing was spleen. The source is a female BALB/c mouse given C57BL/6 T cells with graft-versus-host disease after an allogeneic hematopoietic cell transplant.

Concerning this clone: Gene names are the mouse ones. The read finishes 1 residue shy of the CDR3 end, and the germline J gene is used to complete it. The chain couples TRBV5 to TRBJ1-2, with a weak D call TRBD1 (5 bases). The V gene lost 1 base and the J gene lost 0 bases, with 9 bases spanning the gap. The CDR3 covers 15 residues. Germline loops: CDR1 LGHNA, CDR2 YNLKQL (reference sequence). The CDR3 DNA, read in part, is TGTGCCAGCAGCCAAGTTGGGGGGTCAAACTCCGACTACACC. Amino acids: CASSQVGGSNSDYT. The whole CDR3 is CASSQVGGSNSDYTF.

Concerning this clone itself: The genes and germline here are from mouse. The read finishes 1 residue shy of the CDR3 end, and the germline J gene is used to complete it. This rearrangement joins TRBV31 to TRBJ2-5; TRBD2 might be the D (5 bases). The V and J ends lost 1 base and 1 base respectively, with 9 bases between them. The CDR3 is 14 residues long. Germline V gives CDR1 GKSSPN, CDR2 SITVG. CDR3 loop: CAWSPLLDQDTQYF. The covered CDR3 bases are TGTGCCTGGAGTCCCTTACTGGACCAAGACACCCAGTAC.

Of note for this clone: The genes are named according to mouse. The read ends 1 residue early relative to the CDR3; the germline J gene fills the gap. The rearrangement links TRBV5 to TRBJ2-3; TRBD2 matches 10 bases. Germline values: CDR1 LGHNA, CDR2 YNLKQL (reference sequence). V lost 3 bases, J lost 0 bases, and 6 bases stayed unmatched. This CDR3 has 17 amino acids. The CDR3 here is CASSHPGLGPSAETLYF. The DNA read from the CDR3 is TGTGCCAGCAGCCACCCGGGACTGGGGCCTAGTGCAGAAACGCTGTAT.